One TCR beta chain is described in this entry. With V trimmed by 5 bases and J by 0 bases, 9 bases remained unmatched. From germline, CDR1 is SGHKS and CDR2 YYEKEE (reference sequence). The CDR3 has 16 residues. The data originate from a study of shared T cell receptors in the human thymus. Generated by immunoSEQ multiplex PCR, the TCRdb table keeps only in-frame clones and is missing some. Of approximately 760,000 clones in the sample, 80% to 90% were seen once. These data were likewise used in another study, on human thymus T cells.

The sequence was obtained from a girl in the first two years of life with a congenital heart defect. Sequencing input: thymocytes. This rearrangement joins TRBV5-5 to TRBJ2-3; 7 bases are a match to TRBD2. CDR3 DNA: TGTGCCAGCAGAGGACGAGCGGGGCTCAGCACAGATACGCAGTATTTT. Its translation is CASRGRAGLSTDTQYF.